A single sample is the source of the 2 T cell receptor beta chains below, sequenced in a study of ipilimumab plus nivolumab after autologous stem cell transplantation (dated by TCRdb to about 2021). Libraries were prepared through the immunoSEQ multiplex PCR assay. In its TCRdb copy, this immuneACCESS table keeps in-frame sequences only and misses some clones. Where compared with another copy, unresolved V genes explain less than half of these, and the others have no known cause. In all, the sample holds about 43,000 clones, and 70% to 90% of those were seen once. The ten most abundant clones make up approximately 0.88% of the sample. Sequencing used PBMCs, obtained in a trial of ipilimumab plus nivolumab as post-transplant consolidation. Receptors originate from a male donor with multiple myeloma.

This clone was seen only a few times. The chain carries TRBV27 and TRBJ1-1, with 7 bases lining up with TRBD1. Germline V gene data show CDR1 as MNHEY and CDR2 as SMNVEV (reference sequence). Trimming removed 5 bases from V and 7 bases from J; junction bases left unmatched: 10. This CDR3 is 14 amino acids long. CDR3 region: CASSPRQGFDEAFF. DNA of the CDR3: TGTGCCAGCAGTCCCCGACAGGGATTTGATGAAGCTTTCTTT.

V gene TRBV28 combines with J gene TRBJ1-2, with 8 bases identical to TRBD1. J lost 7 bases, V lost 6 bases, and 10 bases had no gene match. The CDR3 is 14 residues long. CDR1 MDHEN and CDR2 SYDVKM come from the germline V gene. CDR3 amino acids: CASRVGQGSRGYTF. CDR3 coding DNA: TGTGCCAGCAGGGTAGGACAGGGATCTCGTGGCTACACCTTC.